This TCR beta chain was captured by sequencing in a study of blood T cell repertoires in COVID-19. Study details: Acute and convalescent COVID-19 samples came from the United States, Italy and Spain. T cells, B-cell-depleted T cells, or PBMCs provided the cDNA or gDNA that served as material.

Original processing notes: Cell counts per sample came from amplifying reference gene primers. Data came from immunoSEQ multiplex PCR; TCRdb stores just in-frame clones and leaves some out. V and J calls and clone size are copied from that table; D and trimming were computed from the DNA. The table shows around 280,000 clones, with 75% to 90% occurring only once. The germline CDR1 and CDR2 sequences are SEHNR and FQNEAQ (reference sequence). CDR3 length: 9 residues. Note on this clone: A junction boundary mismatches the germline segment, possibly from a read error.

J is TRBJ2-7 and V is TRBV7-9, with a possible D match to TRBD2 (6 bases). Sequenced material: peripheral blood. The receptor was isolated from a woman aged 45-59 years who had recovered from COVID-19. This CDR3 is CASSPGTPF. For the CDR3, the DNA is TGTGCCAGCAGCCCGGGGACTCCCTTC.